This TCR beta chain is drawn from a study of blood T cell repertoires in COVID-19 (TCRdb year 2020). Concerning the study at large: Collaborator samples came from the United States, Italy and Spain and covered acute and convalescent phases of COVID-19. The prospective study material was composed of cDNA or gDNA derived from T cells, B-cell-depleted T cells, or PBMCs. Subjects who had been exposed to COVID-19, were actively infected with it, or had recovered from it provided the deeply sampled blood TCRbeta repertoires that made up the dataset. The repertoires were released in a freely available public database meant as a resource for research on the immune response to SARS-CoV-2. The samples were drawn from the first 160 participants of the ongoing ImmuneRACE study and from 1,254 subjects provided by 6 global collaborators. The sample metadata nearly always contained a de-identified subject ID, COVID-19 status, age in years and sex. Where available, HLA class I and class II types were taken from metadata supplied by the sample provider and were not determined by assay-based typing.

Study-level results and caveats: The quantity of clinical and demographic metadata differed by source and by participant and was supplied without curation.

Points on this clone: Its antigen remains undetermined. Base qualities were left out, and no much larger clone turns up one base away.

The germline V gene encodes CDR1 SNHLY and CDR2 FYNNEI. V and J are trimmed by 7 bases and 6 bases, and the gene matches miss 7 bases of the junction. The CDR3, from cysteine to phenylalanine, totals 14 residues. CDR3 DNA is the only sequence kept; it has 42 bases, read in frame from the first base. TCRbeta CDR3 regions were amplified from genomic DNA using the immunoSEQ Assay, a bias-controlled multiplex PCR. The published analysis was carried out like this. The number of nucleated cells in each sample was estimated from the amplification of reference gene primers within the assay. Sequence reads were collapsed and filtered to measure the absolute abundance of every unique TCRbeta CDR3 rearrangement. For each sample, productive Simpson clonality was calculated by taking the square root of Simpson's diversity index across productive rearrangements. This is the immuneACCESS table as TCRdb keeps it, with only in-frame sequences that have V and J called. A part of the clones is gone; compared with another copy, unresolved V genes explain less than half, and the rest is unexplained. V and J calls and clone size follow that table, whereas D and trimming were derived from the DNA. For this sample the table gives 80,000 or so clones, of which over 85% were detected only once. In total, the top ten clones hold approximately 2.4% of the sample.

Whole blood was collected in K2EDTA tubes by collaborating institutions according to the institutions' own protocols. For TCRbeta analysis, collaborators shipped samples in one of three forms: frozen whole blood, isolated PBMCs, or DNA extracted from either of those sample types. Sequenced sample: peripheral blood. The TCR comes from a middle-aged man with acute or convalescent COVID-19. Here the chain combines TRBV2 and TRBJ2-4; TRBD1 matches 9 bases in the middle. The CDR3 region reads CASTTGQGLNIQYF. The sequenced DNA is TGTGCCAGCACTACGGGACAGGGACTAAACATTCAGTACTTC.